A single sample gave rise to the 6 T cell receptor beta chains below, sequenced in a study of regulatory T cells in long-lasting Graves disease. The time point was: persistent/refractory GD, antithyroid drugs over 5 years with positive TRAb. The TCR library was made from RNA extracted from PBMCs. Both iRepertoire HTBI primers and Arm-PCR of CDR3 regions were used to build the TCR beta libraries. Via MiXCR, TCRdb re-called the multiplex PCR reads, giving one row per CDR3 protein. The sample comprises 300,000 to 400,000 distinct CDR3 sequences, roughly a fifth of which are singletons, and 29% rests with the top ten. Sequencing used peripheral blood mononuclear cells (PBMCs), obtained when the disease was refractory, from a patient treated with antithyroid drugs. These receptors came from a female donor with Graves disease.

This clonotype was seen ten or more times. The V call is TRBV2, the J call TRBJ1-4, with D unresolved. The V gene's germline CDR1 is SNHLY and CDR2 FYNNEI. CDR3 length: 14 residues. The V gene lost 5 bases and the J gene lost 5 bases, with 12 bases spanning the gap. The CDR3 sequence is CASSRRTRNEKLFF. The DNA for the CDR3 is TGTGCCAGCAGTCGACGGACTCGAAATGAAAAACTGTTTTTT.

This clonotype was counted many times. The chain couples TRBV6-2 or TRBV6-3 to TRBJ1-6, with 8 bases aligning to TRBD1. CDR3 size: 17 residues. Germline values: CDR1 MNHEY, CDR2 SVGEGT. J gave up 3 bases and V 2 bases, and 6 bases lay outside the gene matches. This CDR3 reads CASSYGGTGGYNSPLHF. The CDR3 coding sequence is TGTGCCAGCAGTTACGGAGGAACAGGGGGCTATAATTCACCCCTCCACTTT.

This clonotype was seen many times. Here the CDR3 DNA reads TGTGCCAGCAGTTTACCCACAGGACCGAGCAATCAGCCCCAGCATTTT. Protein: CASSLPTGPSNQPQHF. The chain has TRBV28 and TRBJ1-5; TRBD1 is a possible D gene (5 bases). V shed 2 bases and J shed 1 base, with 12 bases lying between them. This CDR3 has 16 residues. Germline V gene data show CDR1 as MDHEN and CDR2 as SYDVKM.

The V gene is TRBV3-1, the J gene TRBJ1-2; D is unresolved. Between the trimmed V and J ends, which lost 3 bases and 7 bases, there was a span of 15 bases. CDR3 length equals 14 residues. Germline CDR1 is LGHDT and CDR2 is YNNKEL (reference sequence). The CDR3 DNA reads TGTGCCAGCAGCCACCCCACCGAACAGACTGGCTACACCTTC. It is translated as CASSHPTEQTGYTF.

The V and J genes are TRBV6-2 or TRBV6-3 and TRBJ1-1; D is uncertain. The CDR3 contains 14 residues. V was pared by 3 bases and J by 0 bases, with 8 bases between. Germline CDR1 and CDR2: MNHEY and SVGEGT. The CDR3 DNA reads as TGTGCCAGCAGTTATAACAGTTTGAACACTGAAGCTTTCTTT. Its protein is CASSYNSLNTEAFF.

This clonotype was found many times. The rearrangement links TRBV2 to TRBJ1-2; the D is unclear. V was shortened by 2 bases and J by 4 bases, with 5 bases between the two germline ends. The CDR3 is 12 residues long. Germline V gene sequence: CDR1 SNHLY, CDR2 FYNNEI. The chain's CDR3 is CASSEIVYGYTF. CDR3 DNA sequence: TGTGCCAGCAGTGAAATCGTCTATGGCTACACCTTC.